This TCR beta chain was identified in a study of cytotoxic CD8 clonotypes in ibrutinib-treated CLL. Study information: Response samples were taken after a median of about 12 months on treatment, range 6 to 36. Study-wide points: With treatment, public clonotypes, which were uncommon, either contracted or remained stable.

As regards this clone: Its antigen remains unidentified.

There are 15 residues in the CDR3. Germline CDR1 reads MNHNS; CDR2 reads SASEGT. Unmatched junction bases numbered 10, after V lost 7 bases and J lost 3 bases. The planned depth of sequencing spanned 1 in 200,000 to 1 in 1 million T cells. TCRdb keeps only in-frame clones here, not all; method: immunoSEQ multiplex PCR. The data contain about 92,000 clones, around 77% of them singletons. The TCR was taken from a human donor with chronic lymphocytic leukemia. This rearrangement joins TRBV6-1 to TRBJ2-7, with 9 nucleotides matching TRBD1. The sequencing here drew on PBMCs, taken after 24 months of ibrutinib treatment. Here the CDR3 reads CASKQGQGFIYEQYF. CDR3 nucleotide sequence: TGTGCCAGCAAACAAGGACAGGGGTTTATCTACGAGCAGTACTTC.